The source of this T cell receptor beta chain is a study of Ad26.COV2.S vaccination and SARS-CoV-2 variants (dated by TCRdb to the early 2020s). Broadly, across the study: Donors in the vaccine arm were drawn from COV1001, a multicentre, randomized, double-blind, placebo-controlled phase I-IIa trial testing Ad26.COV2.S in healthy adults. Throughout the experiments and outcome assessment, investigators stayed blinded to trial group allocation. The TCR-sequenced set comprised approximately 32 samples: some 20 Ad26.COV2.S vaccine recipients, 5 placebo recipients and 8 SARS-CoV-2 convalescent individuals. Participants in the trial were split at random into five groups of five each, receiving low-dose or high-dose Ad26.COV2.S once or twice, or else placebo on both occasions. The specificity and breadth of SARS-CoV-2-reactive T cell receptors after Ad26.COV2.S vaccination were assessed by TCRbeta repertoire sequencing. Ad26.COV2.S was administered intramuscularly at 5 x 10^10 or 1 x 10^11 viral particles, either as a single shot or as two shots given 56 days apart.

The sample's treatment or condition label, in plain terms: about 20 received Ad26.COV2.S at low or high dose, single or two shots; roughly 5 received placebo; per-sample allocation not given. Repertoires of vaccine and placebo recipients were sequenced from samples taken on day 63 after the first injection. Between 29 July and 7 August 2020, Cohort 1b enrolled 20 to 30 adults aged 18-55 years at one site in Boston, USA. As a vaccine, Ad26.COV2.S was a replication-incompetent adenovirus type 26 vector that expressed a prefusion-stabilized SARS-CoV-2 spike protein derived from the original Wuhan strain. In its sample, this clone was seen once. This receptor's antigen is unknown. No base qualities exist here, and no much larger clone lies one base off it. The CDR3, from cysteine to phenylalanine, totals 18 residues. This entry keeps only the CDR3 DNA: 54 bases, framed from base 1. In the germline V gene (reference sequence), CDR1 corresponds to MNHEY and CDR2 to SMNVEV. V and J are truncated by 0 bases and 2 bases respectively, leaving an intervening sequence of 20 bases.

Broader findings and caveats from the paper: Spike-specific TCR breadth was higher in Ad26.COV2.S recipients than in placebo recipients (P = 0.0014). After vaccination, substantial breadth of spike-specific CD8+ and CD4+ T cell responses was reported. Comparable non-spike TCR breadth was observed between vaccine and placebo recipients, consistent with only spike being contained in the vaccine. According to the authors, total T cell responses may have been underestimated by the TCR breadth and depth analyses. The study was not powered for comparison of responses between vaccine doses or regimens.

The immunoSEQ Assay was the method used to sequence TCRbeta CDR3 regions. After extraction, genomic DNA underwent amplification by bias-controlled multiplex PCR, followed by high-throughput sequencing. The study's own analysis went as follows. To quantify the absolute abundance of every unique TCRbeta CDR3 region, sequences were collapsed and filtered. Usable DNA was measured by amplifying reference genes present in all nucleated cells, and TCRbeta template counts were normalized to that usable DNA to estimate T cell fraction. Repertoire TCRs were annotated as SARS-CoV-2-specific by exact matching of V gene, CDR3 amino acid sequence and J gene to a known reactive TCR set. The reference SARS-CoV-2 TCR set was derived from MIRA and filtered for enrichment in COVID-19-positive ImmuneCODE repertoires, a step that removed public or cross-reactive TCRs. Using the MIRA antigens, annotated TCRs were further analysed by specific ORF or by position within an ORF. Breadth was defined as the number of annotated unique rearrangements divided by the total number of unique productive rearrangements, and depth was defined as the summed frequency of the annotated unique rearrangements. Group comparisons of TCR breadth used two-sided Wilcoxon rank-sum tests. TCRdb limited this immuneACCESS table to in-frame rearrangements with V and J called. A share of clones is missing; checked studies link under half to unresolved V genes, and the rest is unexplained. The DNA was the basis for D and trimming; V, J and clone size are from that table. The sample contains over 450,000 clones, 80% to 90% of them found a single time. The ten most abundant clones make up 1.7% of the sample.

This clonotype was obtained from a person aged 18-65 years who received the Ad26.COV2.S COVID-19 vaccine or a placebo. This specimen was peripheral blood, taken in a trial of Ad26.COV2.S vaccine versus placebo. Recombination joined TRBV27 with TRBJ2-7; a weak D assignment points to TRBD2 (5 bases agree). CDR3 protein: CASSLSYVGVRVTYEQYF. The nucleotide sequence reads TGTGCCAGCAGTTTATCTTACGTAGGAGTGCGGGTAACCTACGAGCAGTACTTC.